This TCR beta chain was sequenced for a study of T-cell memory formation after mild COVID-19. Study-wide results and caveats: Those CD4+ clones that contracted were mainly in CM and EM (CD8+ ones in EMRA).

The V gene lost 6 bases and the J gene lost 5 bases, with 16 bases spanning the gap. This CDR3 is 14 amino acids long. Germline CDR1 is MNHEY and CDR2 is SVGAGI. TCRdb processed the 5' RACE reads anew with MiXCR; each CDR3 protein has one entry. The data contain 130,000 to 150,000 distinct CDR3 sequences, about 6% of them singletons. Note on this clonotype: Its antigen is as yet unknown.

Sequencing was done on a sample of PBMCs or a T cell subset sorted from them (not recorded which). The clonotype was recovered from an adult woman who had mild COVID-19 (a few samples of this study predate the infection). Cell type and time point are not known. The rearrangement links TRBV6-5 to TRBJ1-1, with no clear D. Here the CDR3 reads CASSPIGRGTEAFF. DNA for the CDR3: TGTGCCAGCAGCCCTATCGGGAGAGGTACTGAAGCTTTCTTT.